The 25 T cell receptor beta chains presented below share a single source sample, sequenced in a study of blood T cell repertoires in COVID-19. TCRdb's table, derived via immunoSEQ multiplex PCR, lists solely in-frame clones and lacks some. The sample holds 65,000 to 85,000 clones, roughly 87% seen once. Sequenced input: peripheral blood. All receptors derive from a man in his fifties with active COVID-19.

The chain links TRBV28 to TRBJ1-5, with 8 nucleotides matching TRBD1. J lost 0 bases, V lost 5 bases, and 9 bases had no gene match. Germline assignment: CDR1 MDHEN and CDR2 SYDVKM. This CDR3 is built from 17 residues. DNA for the CDR3: TGTGCCAGCAGTACGGACAGGGAATTATATAGCAATCAGCCCCAGCATTTT. Translating gives CASSTDRELYSNQPQHF.

The DNA of the CDR3 is TGTGCCAGCAGCCAAGATCGAGGGAAGGGAGGCACTGAAGCTTTCTTT. This codes for CASSQDRGKGGTEAFF. The chain has TRBV3-1 (or the pseudogene TRBV3-2) and TRBJ1-1; no clear D. CDR1 is LGHDT, CDR2 YNNKEL, per germline (reference sequence). V was clipped by 0 bases and J by 4 bases, with 15 bases between them. CDR3 length equals 16 residues.

The gene calls are TRBV6-1 and TRBJ1-2; D possibly corresponds to TRBD1 (5 bases). Germline lookup yields CDR1 MNHNS and CDR2 SASEGT. The CDR3 totals 14 residues. V was shortened by 0 bases and J by 8 bases, with 13 bases between the two germline ends. CDR3 region: CASSEARQGRGYTF. CDR3 sequence (DNA): TGTGCCAGCAGTGAAGCGCGGCAGGGTAGGGGCTACACCTTC.

This chain connects TRBV11-2 to TRBJ1-1; D may be TRBD1 (5 bases). Germline V gene sequence: CDR1 SGHAT, CDR2 FQNNGV. Trimming removed 0 bases at V and 4 bases at J, with 24 bases between. The CDR3 has 19 residues. CDR3 amino acids: CASSLDRSVGGIQTTEAFF. DNA for the CDR3: TGTGCCAGCAGCTTAGATCGATCTGTTGGGGGGATTCAAACCACTGAAGCTTTCTTT.

This chain connects TRBV6-2 or TRBV6-3 to TRBJ2-3; TRBD1 agrees at 8 bases. There are 15 residues in the CDR3. Germline trimming cut 5 bases from V and 3 bases from J; bases unmatched to any gene: 7. The germline V gene has CDR1 MNHEY and CDR2 SVGEGT. CDR3 in amino acids: CASSTPQGATDTQYF. The CDR3 nucleotides are TGTGCCAGCAGTACCCCGCAGGGGGCAACAGATACGCAGTATTTT.

The chain carries TRBV5-6 and TRBJ2-4; the match to TRBD2 covers 8 bases. J lost 4 bases, V lost 4 bases, and 10 bases had no gene match. The germline V gene has CDR1 SGHDT and CDR2 YYEEEE. This CDR3 spans 16 amino acids. This chain's CDR3 is CASSQRGTRGKNIQYF. For the CDR3, the DNA is TGTGCCAGCAGCCAACGGGGGACTAGGGGAAAAAACATTCAGTACTTC.

The chain has TRBV7-2 and TRBJ2-5, with 12 bases aligning to TRBD2. Trimming removed 5 bases from V and 5 bases from J; junction bases left unmatched: 6. Germline lookup yields CDR1 SGHTA and CDR2 FQGNSA. The CDR3 consists of 15 residues. For the CDR3, the DNA is TGTGCCAGCAGCCAACAGCTAGCGGGGGGGGAGACCCAGTACTTC. It yields the protein CASSQQLAGGETQYF.

The chain uses TRBV5-1 and TRBJ2-1; 7 bases agree with TRBD2. CDR1 is SGHRS and CDR2 is YFSETQ in the germline V gene. Trimming cost V 7 bases and J 3 bases; bases outside gene matches: 13. The CDR3 has 16 residues. The CDR3 is CASCPPGAGNYNEQFF. The CDR3 nucleotides are TGCGCCAGCTGTCCCCCTGGAGCGGGGAACTACAATGAGCAGTTCTTC.

The rearrangement links TRBV5-6 to TRBJ2-7, with a possible D match to TRBD1 (6 bases). From germline, CDR1 is SGHDT and CDR2 YYEEEE. The CDR3 runs 14 residues. The ends were cut back, 2 bases at V and 3 bases at J, with 12 bases in the middle. The CDR3 DNA reads as TGTGCCAGCAGCTTACAGGGCCATGTCTACGAGCAGTACTTC. Amino acids: CASSLQGHVYEQYF.

The chain carries TRBV7-9 and TRBJ2-7; tentatively, D is TRBD1 (5 bases). Looked up from germline, CDR1 is SEHNR and CDR2 is FQNEAQ (reference sequence). CDR3 length equals 14 residues. Trimming took off 5 bases at V and 2 bases at J, with 13 bases between the two ends. DNA for the CDR3: TGTGCCAGCAGCCACCCAGGGAACCCCTACGAGCAGTACTTC. This codes for CASSHPGNPYEQYF.

As for this clone: The sample has other DNA sequences that encode this CDR3 too. The genes are TRBV7-2 and TRBJ2-7, with 8 bases lining up with TRBD2. The V and J ends lost 7 bases and 2 bases, in that order; junction bases with no gene match: 10. Germline V gene sequence: CDR1 SGHTA, CDR2 FQGNSA. The CDR3 consists of 15 residues. The CDR3 region has the DNA TGTGCCAGCATGGTGGCGGGGGGCCGACCCTACGAGCAGTACTTC. Translation: CASMVAGGRPYEQYF.

The chain joins TRBV3-1 (or the pseudogene TRBV3-2) to TRBJ1-4; D is unresolved. The length of the CDR3 is 15 residues. Trimming left V 0 bases short and J 4 bases short, with 9 bases between. Germline assignment: CDR1 LGHDT and CDR2 YNNKEL (reference sequence). CDR3 protein: CASSQDRQYNEKLFF. CDR3 coding DNA: TGTGCCAGCAGCCAAGATCGTCAGTATAATGAAAAACTGTTTTTT.

The chain uses TRBV6-5 and TRBJ2-3; the match to TRBD2 covers 7 bases. CDR1 and CDR2 from the germline V gene are MNHEY and SVGAGI. The CDR3 is 15 residues long. V gave up 10 bases and J gave up 10 bases; unmatched junction bases: 20. The CDR3 sequence: CATLDRSRGGRAQYF. CDR3 bases: TGTGCCACCTTGGATAGGAGTCGAGGAGGGAGGGCGCAGTATTTT.

The chain employs TRBV4-1 and TRBJ2-7; D is unclear. Germline loops: CDR1 MGHRA, CDR2 YSYEKL. The CDR3 totals 15 residues. V lost 3 bases to trimming and J lost 3 bases, with 15 bases between them. CDR3 amino acids: CASSQILETGYEQYF. In DNA, the CDR3 is TGCGCCAGCAGCCAGATACTTGAGACGGGCTACGAGCAGTACTTC.

This clone appeared a few times. The chain uses TRBV6-1 and TRBJ2-7; weak D call: TRBD1 (5 bases). CDR1 and CDR2 (germline): MNHNS, SASEGT. V was shortened by 2 bases and J by 6 bases, with 14 bases between the two germline ends. This CDR3 contains 14 residues. The CDR3 protein is CASSEWGPIREQYF. CDR3 nucleotides: TGTGCCAGCAGTGAATGGGGCCCAATCCGCGAGCAGTACTTC.

This sequence joins TRBV4-1 and TRBJ1-2; 7 bases are shared with TRBD1. The CDR3 contains 15 residues. Trimming took 3 bases from V and 10 from J; bases not matched to a gene: 14. Germline-derived CDR1 and CDR2 are MGHRA and YSYEKL. CDR3 residues: CASSQPRTGRGVYTF. The CDR3 DNA follows: TGCGCCAGCAGCCAGCCGAGGACAGGCCGTGGAGTCTACACCTTC.

V gene TRBV5-1 combines with J gene TRBJ1-6, with unresolved D. The ends were cut back, 7 bases at V and 8 bases at J, with 13 bases in the middle. Germline V gene lookup returns CDR1 SGHRS and CDR2 YFSETQ. CDR3 size: 13 residues. The CDR3 DNA sequence: TGCGCCAGCGCGTTGAAAGGAGATTCACCCCTCCACTTT. Translated, it gives CASALKGDSPLHF.

The V and J genes are TRBV6-5 and TRBJ2-3; the match to TRBD2 covers 11 bases. The CDR3 sequence is 15 residues long. Germline assignment: CDR1 MNHEY and CDR2 SVGAGI. V lost 4 bases to trimming and J lost 3 bases; unmatched junction nucleotides: 3. CDR3 in amino acids: CASSLAGGLTDTQYF. The CDR3 DNA reads as TGTGCCAGCAGTTTAGCGGGGGGGCTGACAGATACGCAGTATTTT.

The V and J genes are TRBV6-6 and TRBJ1-6, with 7 bases identical to TRBD1. Germline CDR1 reads MNHNY; CDR2 reads SVGAGI (reference sequence). The CDR3 totals 13 residues. V was clipped by 5 bases and J by 9 bases; unmatched bases: 4. The CDR3 DNA sequence: TGTGCCAGCAGTGCCAGACAGGGTTCACCCCTCCACTTT. This encodes CASSARQGSPLHF.

This clone was seen a few times. The V gene is TRBV10-1, the J gene TRBJ2-7; 12 bases map to TRBD2. CDR3 length: 14 amino acids. CDR1 and CDR2 from the germline V gene are WNHNN and SYGVQD (reference sequence). V shed 6 bases, J shed 8 bases, and the junction held 8 bases outside the gene matches. The CDR3 sequence: CASSPSGGDLKQYF. For the CDR3, the DNA is TGCGCCAGCAGCCCTAGCGGGGGGGACTTAAAGCAGTACTTC.

V is TRBV3-1 (or the pseudogene TRBV3-2) and J is TRBJ2-5; 10 nucleotides match TRBD2. J gave up 4 bases and V 5 bases, and 13 bases lay outside the gene matches. The germline V gene has CDR1 LGHDT and CDR2 YNNKEL (reference sequence). The length of the CDR3 is 17 residues. In DNA, the CDR3 is TGTGCCAGCAGCGCCCGCTGGGCTAGCGGGAGAAGAGAGACCCAGTACTTC. It yields the protein CASSARWASGRRETQYF.

V is TRBV5-1 and J is TRBJ2-3, with 9 positions matching TRBD2. This CDR3 has 16 amino acids. The junction had 6 bases not matched to a gene; V was cut back by 1 base and J by 3 bases. The V gene's germline CDR1 is SGHRS and CDR2 YFSETQ. CDR3 region: CASSLMRGGQTDTQYF. CDR3 bases: TGCGCCAGCAGCTTGATGCGGGGGGGCCAGACAGATACGCAGTATTTT.

This sequence joins TRBV4-1 and TRBJ2-6; tentative D call: TRBD1 (7 bases). There are 19 residues in the CDR3. V lost 0 bases and J lost 0, with 15 bases in between. Germline V gene sequence: CDR1 MGHRA, CDR2 YSYEKL. DNA for the CDR3: TGCGCCAGCAGCCAAGATCTGGCAGGGGGGCCCTCTGGGGCCAACGTCCTGACTTTC. Its translation is CASSQDLAGGPSGANVLTF.

The V and J genes are TRBV3-1 (or the pseudogene TRBV3-2) and TRBJ1-4; no clear D gene. The length of the CDR3 is 13 residues. Germline V gives CDR1 LGHDT, CDR2 YNNKEL (reference sequence). Between the trimmed V and J ends, which lost 4 bases and 7 bases, there was a span of 10 bases. The CDR3 is CASSLTLGEKLFF. As DNA, the CDR3 is TGTGCCAGCAGCCTGACTTTGGGTGAAAAACTGTTTTTT.

J is TRBJ2-5 and V is TRBV4-1; TRBD2 matches at 7 bases. This CDR3 has 16 amino acids. J was trimmed by 1 base and V by 2 bases; bases with no gene match: 7. Germline CDR1 MGHRA, CDR2 YSYEKL. The CDR3 reads CASSQTGEGSQETQYF. DNA of the CDR3: TGCGCCAGCAGCCAAACGGGGGAGGGTTCCCAAGAGACCCAGTACTTC.